The next 14 T cell receptor beta chains were all read from a single sample in a study of blood T cell repertoires in COVID-19. Assay used: immunoSEQ multiplex PCR; TCRdb lists only in-frame clones, some missing. The profile shows tens of thousands of clones, 75% to 90% of them singletons. Material: peripheral blood. The receptors derive from a man older than 75 with acute or convalescent COVID-19.

This clone was seen once. The V gene is TRBV12-3 or TRBV12-4, the J gene TRBJ1-3; D might be TRBD1 (6 bases). The CDR3 consists of 13 residues. The germline V and J ends were trimmed by 6 bases and 4 bases, with 10 bases remaining between them. The CDR3 region is CASSGGLGNTIYF. In DNA form, the CDR3 reads TGTGCCAGCAGCGGGGGGCTCGGAAACACCATATATTTT.

This rearrangement joins TRBV10-2 to TRBJ1-5; possibly TRBD1 for D (6 bases). Germline V gene lookup returns CDR1 WSHSY and CDR2 SAAADI. Trimming took off 3 bases at V and 3 bases at J, with 9 bases between the two ends. CDR3 length: 14 amino acids. The CDR3 DNA reads as TGCGCCAGCAGTGACAGGGGCTTCAATCAGCCCCAGCATTTT. It is translated as CASSDRGFNQPQHF.

This chain connects TRBV19 to TRBJ2-3, with 9 bases lining up with TRBD1. Germline trimming cut 8 bases from V and 5 bases from J; bases unmatched to any gene: 8. The CDR3 is 14 residues long. Looked up from germline, CDR1 is LNHDA and CDR2 is SQIVND (reference sequence). CDR3 region: CASSRDREIDTQYF. The DNA of the CDR3 is TGTGCCAGTTCCCGGGACAGGGAAATAGATACGCAGTATTTT.

The chain combines TRBV2 with TRBJ2-2; weak D call: TRBD1 (5 bases). The V and J ends lost 3 bases and 7 bases respectively, with 12 bases between them. Germline loops: CDR1 SNHLY, CDR2 FYNNEI. This CDR3 comprises 14 residues. In DNA form, the CDR3 reads TGTGCCAGCAGTGAGCCCAGGGCGGTCGGGGAGCTGTTTTTT. Its translation is CASSEPRAVGELFF.

This clone was found once. The chain links TRBV6-5 to TRBJ1-5; TRBD1 is a possible D gene (5 bases). The CDR3 covers 13 residues. In germline, CDR1 is MNHEY, CDR2 SVGAGI. Trimming left V 6 bases short and J 6 bases short, with 12 bases between. CDR3 protein: CASRSGIRQPQHF. CDR3 coding DNA: TGTGCCAGCAGATCAGGGATTCGTCAGCCCCAGCATTTT.

The chain couples TRBV7-9 to TRBJ1-4, with D unresolved. Looked up from germline, CDR1 is SEHNR and CDR2 is FQNEAQ (reference sequence). The CDR3 loop spans 16 amino acids. The V end was cut by 1 base, the J end by 2 bases, with 11 bases between. The CDR3 nucleotides are TGTGCCAGCAGCTTAGTTTCGGGGTCCACTAATGAAAAACTGTTTTTT. It specifies CASSLVSGSTNEKLFF.

This clone has only a few counts. The chain carries TRBV19 and TRBJ1-3, with D possibly matching TRBD1 (5 bases). Trimming removed 4 bases at V and 2 bases at J, with 12 bases between. The germline gives CDR1 LNHDA, CDR2 SQIVND (reference sequence). This CDR3 has 15 residues. In nucleotides, the CDR3 is TGTGCCAGTAGTAAAACAATGGGGCCTGGAAACACCATATATTTT. The encoded protein is CASSKTMGPGNTIYF. Drawing the rest from reference TRBV19 and TRBJ1-3, the complete variable domain is DGGITQSPKYLFRKEGQNVTLSCEQNLNHDAMYWYRQDPGQGLRLIYYSQIVNDFQKGDIAEGYSVSREKKESFPLTVTSAQKNPTAFYLCASSKTMGPGNTIYFGEGSWLTVV.

The CDR3 loop reads CASSSHPSGGRGDGYTF. In DNA, the CDR3 is TGCGCCAGCAGCTCTCACCCGTCCGGGGGGAGGGGCGATGGCTACACCTTC. The genes are TRBV5-1 and TRBJ1-2; D might be TRBD1 (5 bases). Trimming removed 3 bases from V and 6 bases from J, with 24 bases in between. Germline V lookup: CDR1 SGHRS, CDR2 YFSETQ. The CDR3 is made up of 17 amino acids.

The chain employs TRBV30 and TRBJ2-5; D is perhaps TRBD1 (6 bases). V was cut by 1 base and J by 0 bases, with 15 bases left in between. This CDR3 spans 16 amino acids. CDR1 is GTSNPN, CDR2 SVGIG, per germline (reference sequence). In DNA form, the CDR3 reads TGTGCCTGGAGTGGAGACAGGACAACGTACCAAGAGACCCAGTACTTC. Protein product: CAWSGDRTTYQETQYF.

The V call is TRBV4-2, the J call TRBJ1-3; TRBD1 might be the D (6 bases). This CDR3 has 18 amino acids. Germline V lookup: CDR1 LGHNA, CDR2 YNFKEQ. The V and J ends lost 0 bases and 0 bases respectively, with 15 bases between them. The CDR3 reads CASSQESETGRSGNTIYF. As DNA, the CDR3 is TGTGCCAGCAGCCAAGAGAGTGAGACAGGCCGCTCTGGAAACACCATATATTTT.

The chain's CDR3 is CASSEPAKGFSGNTIYF. CDR3 sequence (DNA): TGTGCCAGCAGTGAGCCCGCCAAGGGGTTCTCTGGAAACACCATATATTTT. This chain joins TRBV25-1 and TRBJ1-3; TRBD1 is a possible D gene (5 bases). Germline assignment: CDR1 MGHDK and CDR2 SYGVNS. V dropped 3 bases and J dropped 0 bases, with 15 bases sitting between them. The CDR3 sequence is 17 residues long.

The V and J genes are TRBV29-1 and TRBJ2-3; TRBD2 matches at 11 bases. CDR1 SQVTM and CDR2 ANQGSEA come from the germline V gene. The CDR3 covers 13 residues. Trimming at V came to 8 bases and at J to 6 bases, leaving 7 bases not matched to a gene. The CDR3 DNA follows: TGCAGCTCTTATCCTAGCGGGGGGGATACGCAGTATTTT. It specifies CSSYPSGGDTQYF.

V usage is TRBV15 and J usage is TRBJ2-5; weak D call: TRBD1 (6 bases). V was cut by 0 bases and J by 2 bases, with 10 bases left in between. The CDR3 loop spans 15 amino acids. Germline CDR1 and CDR2: LNHNV and YYDKDF (reference sequence). This CDR3 reads CATSREQGAQETQYF. The CDR3 region has the DNA TGTGCCACCAGCAGAGAACAGGGAGCTCAAGAGACCCAGTACTTC.

The chain has TRBV18 and TRBJ2-4, with 8 positions matching TRBD1. This CDR3 comprises 17 residues. V was pared by 3 bases and J by 0 bases, with 7 bases of the junction left unmatched. Germline CDR1 reads KGHSH; CDR2 reads LQKENI. Here the CDR3 reads CASSPGQAVIAKNIQYF. The CDR3, as DNA: TGTGCCAGCTCACCGGGACAGGCCGTAATAGCCAAAAACATTCAGTACTTC.